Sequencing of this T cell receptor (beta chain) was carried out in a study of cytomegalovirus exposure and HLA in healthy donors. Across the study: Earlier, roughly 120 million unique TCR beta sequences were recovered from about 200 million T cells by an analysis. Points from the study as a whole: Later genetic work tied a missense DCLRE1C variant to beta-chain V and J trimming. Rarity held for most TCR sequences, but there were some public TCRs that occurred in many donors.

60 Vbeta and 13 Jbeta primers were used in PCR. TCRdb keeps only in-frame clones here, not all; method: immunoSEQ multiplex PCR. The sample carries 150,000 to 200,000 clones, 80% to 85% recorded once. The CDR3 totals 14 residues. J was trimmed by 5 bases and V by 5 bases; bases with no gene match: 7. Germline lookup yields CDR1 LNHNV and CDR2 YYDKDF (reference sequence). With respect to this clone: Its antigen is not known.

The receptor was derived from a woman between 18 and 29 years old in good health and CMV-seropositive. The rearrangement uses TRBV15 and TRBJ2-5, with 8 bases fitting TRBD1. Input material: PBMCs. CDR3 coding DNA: TGTGCCACCAGCCTTATCCGGACAGGGGAGACCCAGTACTTC. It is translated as CATSLIRTGETQYF.